This TCR beta chain derives from a study of cytomegalovirus exposure and HLA in healthy donors. On this clone: The antigen is unknown.

General study findings and limits: CMV serostatus was the only immune exposure information that was available. Diagnosis of cytomegalovirus status made by the classifier reportedly showed high specificity and sensitivity. In vitro experiments confirmed that three CMV-associated chains were specific for CMV antigens.

The CDR3 spans 11 residues. Deletions cut 6 bases from V and 6 bases from J, with 8 bases between. Germline V CDR1 and CDR2: MNHNS, SASEGT. 60 Vbeta and 13 Jbeta primers were used in PCR. Here immunoSEQ multiplex PCR was the method, and the copy in TCRdb shows in-frame clones only, minus some. The table records approximately 110,000 clones, roughly 68% of them present only once. The rearrangement joins TRBV6-1 to TRBJ1-2; no definite D call. Sequences were obtained from PBMCs. The clonotype was recovered from a woman in her 30s in good health and CMV-seronegative. Here the CDR3 reads CASRASDGYTF. For the CDR3, the DNA is TGTGCCAGCAGAGCCTCGGATGGCTACACCTTC.